These 23 T cell receptor beta chains share one sample of origin, sequenced in a study of OX40 agonist ivuxolimab in advanced cancers. Receptors were amplified or captured by the immunoSEQ multiplex PCR assay. TCRdb stores this immuneACCESS table with in-frame sequences only. Part of the clones is absent; in the studies checked, under half of the shortfall reflects unresolved V genes, and no reason is known for the rest. The sample profile shows about 150,000 clones; 93% of them were found once. The top ten constitute over 0.8% of the sample. The source material was CD4+ or CD8+ T cells sorted from blood, sampled in a trial of the OX40 agonist ivuxolimab. The receptors originated from an adult with an advanced solid tumor such as melanoma, head and neck, liver or kidney cancer.

This clone was seen a single time. The chain employs TRBV7-3 and TRBJ1-1; D is perhaps TRBD1 (5 bases). V shed 1 base and J shed 2 bases, with 17 bases lying between them. Germline values: CDR1 SGHTA, CDR2 FQGTGA. CDR3 length: 17 residues. CDR3 sequence (DNA): TGTGCCAGCAGCTTAAACGGTGGGGCAGGAGTAAACACTGAAGCTTTCTTT. As protein: CASSLNGGAGVNTEAFF.

The rearrangement uses TRBV6-5 and TRBJ2-7, with D possibly matching TRBD2 (6 bases). Between the trimmed V and J ends, which lost 5 bases and 1 base, there was a span of 15 bases. This CDR3 is 15 amino acids long. Per germline, CDR1 MNHEY and CDR2 SVGAGI. This CDR3 is CASSTGTLSSYEQYF. The CDR3 DNA sequence: TGTGCCAGCAGTACCGGGACTTTATCATCCTACGAGCAGTACTTC.

The chain is built from TRBV7-2 and TRBJ2-7; TRBD1 might be the D (5 bases). The germline V gene has CDR1 SGHTA and CDR2 FQGNSA. The CDR3 consists of 17 residues. Trimming removed 0 bases from V and 0 bases from J, with 15 bases in between. The CDR3 region is CASSLAVVRVLSYEQYF. The CDR3 DNA is TGTGCCAGCAGCTTAGCCGTCGTCAGGGTCCTCTCCTACGAGCAGTACTTC.

This clone was seen a handful of times. V and J are TRBV6-1 and TRBJ1-3; 9 bases are shared with TRBD1. The CDR3 totals 14 residues. The ends lost 6 bases at V and 4 bases at J; junction bases unmatched: 4. The germline V gene has CDR1 MNHNS and CDR2 SASEGT. CDR3 sequence (DNA): TGTGCCAGCAGGAGGACAGGGGAGGGAAACACCATATATTTT. This codes for CASRRTGEGNTIYF.

The chain is built from TRBV4-1 and TRBJ1-2; no clear D. Trimming removed 3 bases from V and 0 bases from J, with 17 bases in between. The CDR3 runs to 17 residues. CDR1 and CDR2 (germline): MGHRA, YSYEKL. The CDR3 spells CASSHLRAGTSNYGYTF. The CDR3 DNA reads TGCGCCAGCAGCCATCTCCGGGCGGGCACCTCTAACTATGGCTACACCTTC.

The rearrangement joins TRBV11-2 to TRBJ2-4; 12 bases are shared with TRBD1. Per germline, CDR1 SGHAT and CDR2 FQNNGV. The CDR3 runs 15 residues. Trimming took 4 bases from V and 8 from J; bases not matched to a gene: 6. CDR3 nucleotide sequence: TGTGCCAGCAGCTCCGGGACAGGGGGCGGTCACATTCAGTACTTC. Its translation: CASSSGTGGGHIQYF.

The chain carries TRBV6-1 and TRBJ2-2; maybe TRBD1 (6 bases). From germline, CDR1 is MNHNS and CDR2 SASEGT. V was trimmed by 6 bases and J by 4 bases, leaving 15 bases between them. This CDR3 has 15 amino acids. The CDR3 DNA follows: TGTGCCAGCAGCACAACAGGGCCGAGCACCGGGGAGCTGTTTTTT. This sequence encodes CASSTTGPSTGELFF.

This clone was counted once. The V and J genes are TRBV18 and TRBJ1-4; no clear D. V lost 1 base and J lost 15, with 12 bases in between. Per germline, CDR1 KGHSH and CDR2 LQKENI. The CDR3 totals 12 residues. The CDR3 sequence: CASSPREGLVFF. The CDR3 DNA reads TGTGCCAGCTCACCACGAGAGGGCCTCGTGTTTTTT.

This chain connects TRBV7-6 to TRBJ2-1, with D uncertain. Trimming left V 1 base short and J 7 bases short, with 11 bases between. Germline loops: CDR1 SGHVS, CDR2 FNYEAQ. This CDR3 spans 14 amino acids. In DNA, the CDR3 is TGTGCCAGCAGCTTAGGCCAGCGTGGTAATGAGCAGTTCTTC. Translating gives CASSLGQRGNEQFF.

V and J are TRBV5-1 and TRBJ2-5, with 13 bases fitting TRBD2. The V segment lost 0 bases and the J segment 4 bases; nucleotides outside the gene matches: 6. The CDR3 is 17 amino acids. Germline CDR1 is SGHRS and CDR2 is YFSETQ. CDR3 sequence: CASSLAGLAGVGETQYF. DNA of the CDR3: TGCGCCAGCAGCTTGGCCGGACTAGCGGGGGTCGGAGAGACCCAGTACTTC.

This chain links TRBV19 with TRBJ2-6; no clear D gene. This CDR3 has 19 residues. The ends were cut back, 0 bases at V and 0 bases at J, with 15 bases in the middle. Per the germline V gene, CDR1 is LNHDA and CDR2 is SQIVND (reference sequence). CDR3 bases: TGTGCCAGTAGTATAGATCGTAGCAGACCGAGCTCTGGGGCCAACGTCCTGACTTTC. This gives the protein CASSIDRSRPSSGANVLTF.

CDR3 coding DNA: TGTGCCAGCAGCGTAGGTCCGGGCTCAACCCCCTACGAGCAGTACTTC. This sequence encodes CASSVGPGSTPYEQYF. V and J are TRBV9 and TRBJ2-7, with unresolved D. Germline loops: CDR1 SGDLS, CDR2 YYNGEE. Trimming stripped 0 bases from V and 2 bases from J, with 15 bases between. The CDR3 contains 16 residues.

This chain joins TRBV11-1 and TRBJ2-1; 9 nucleotides line up with TRBD1. CDR1 SGHAT and CDR2 FQDESV come from the germline V gene (reference sequence). The CDR3 is made up of 15 amino acids. V shed 7 bases, J shed 8 bases, and the junction held 12 bases outside the gene matches. The CDR3 protein is CASTPGTGTLDEQFF. Here the CDR3 DNA reads TGTGCCAGCACCCCCGGGACAGGGACACTAGATGAGCAGTTCTTC.

The CDR3 DNA reads as TGTGCCATCAGTAGTAGGGAGAAAGCTTTCTTT. It yields the protein CAISSREKAFF. The chain uses TRBV10-3 and TRBJ1-1, with D hard to call. V shed 5 bases and J shed 9 bases, with 10 bases lying between them. This CDR3 has 11 residues. Germline assignment: CDR1 ENHRY and CDR2 SYGVKD.

This chain uses TRBV4-3 with TRBJ2-6, with D unclear. CDR1 is LGHNA and CDR2 is YSLEER in the germline V gene. The CDR3 totals 15 residues. Trimming removed 4 bases at V and 0 bases at J, with 7 bases between. In DNA form, the CDR3 reads TGCGCCAGCAGCCTCGACATCTCTGGGGCCAACGTCCTGACTTTC. Translation: CASSLDISGANVLTF.

This sequence joins TRBV4-1 and TRBJ2-2, with no clear D. Germline values: CDR1 MGHRA, CDR2 YSYEKL. The CDR3 runs to 13 residues. The ends were cut back, 1 base at V and 7 bases at J, with 7 bases in the middle. Written as DNA, the CDR3 is TGCGCCAGCAGCCAAGTGGCGAACGGGGAGCTGTTTTTT. Its protein is CASSQVANGELFF.

The genes are TRBV19 and TRBJ1-5; the D gene is possibly TRBD1 (5 bases). CDR3 size: 13 residues. Germline loops: CDR1 LNHDA, CDR2 SQIVND (reference sequence). The V and J ends lost 3 bases and 6 bases respectively, with 9 bases between them. This chain's CDR3 is CASSIQGAQPQHF. CDR3 in DNA: TGTGCCAGTAGTATCCAGGGTGCTCAGCCCCAGCATTTT.

CDR3 DNA: TGTGCCATCAGAGGCGGGCGCAATCAGCCCCAGCATTTT. Its protein product is CAIRGGRNQPQHF. The V call is TRBV10-3, the J call TRBJ1-5; D remains unclear. Trimming stripped 6 bases from V and 2 bases from J, with 8 bases between. The CDR3 totals 13 residues. Germline CDR1 reads ENHRY; CDR2 reads SYGVKD.

Remarks on this clone: The sample carries other DNA sequences with the same CDR3. The chain is built from TRBV7-2 and TRBJ1-2, with 10 bases fitting TRBD1. CDR3 size: 15 residues. Per germline, CDR1 SGHTA and CDR2 FQGNSA. Trimming removed 0 bases from V and 4 bases from J; junction bases left unmatched: 2. The CDR3 is CASSLAGQGSYGYTF. As DNA, the CDR3 is TGTGCCAGCAGCTTAGCGGGACAGGGGTCCTATGGCTACACCTTC.

V is TRBV5-6 and J is TRBJ2-7; D may correspond to TRBD1 or TRBD2 (6 bases each). The CDR3 has 13 amino acids. Trimming shortened V by 4 bases and J by 7 bases, and 15 bases separated the two germline ends. Germline lookup yields CDR1 SGHDT and CDR2 YYEEEE. DNA of the CDR3: TGTGCCAGCAGCCAAATCCAGGGGAGGGAGCAGTACTTC. Protein product: CASSQIQGREQYF.

CDR3 in DNA: TGTGCCAGCAGCCTCCGGGACCGATACTCCTACGAGCAGTACTTC. It codes for CASSLRDRYSYEQYF. This chain joins TRBV5-6 and TRBJ2-7, with D perhaps given as TRBD1 or TRBD2 (5 bases each). Trimming took off 4 bases at V and 0 bases at J, with 14 bases between the two ends. The CDR3 is made up of 15 amino acids. Germline CDR1 reads SGHDT; CDR2 reads YYEEEE.

The V call is TRBV5-1, the J call TRBJ1-4; 10 bases agree with TRBD1. J was trimmed by 11 bases and V by 4 bases; bases with no gene match: 8. This CDR3 is built from 14 residues. CDR1 is SGHRS and CDR2 is YFSETQ in the germline V gene. The CDR3 DNA reads as TGCGCCAGCAGCCCGGGGACAGGGGTTGGGAAACTGTTTTTT. Its translation: CASSPGTGVGKLFF.

The CDR3 nucleotides are TGTGCCAGCAGCCCCACCCCTTCGGCGGGCTACACCTTC. Encoded protein: CASSPTPSAGYTF. The V call is TRBV9, the J call TRBJ1-2; D is ambiguous. CDR1 and CDR2 (germline): SGDLS, YYNGEE. V shed 4 bases and J shed 8 bases, with 15 bases lying between them. The CDR3 is 13 residues long.